Listed below are T cell receptor beta chains from one sample, sequenced in a study of early T cells in non-severe SARS-CoV-2 infection. TCRdb processed the 5' RACE reads anew with MiXCR; each CDR3 protein has one entry. The repertoire holds 100,000 to 150,000 distinct CDR3 sequences, about 15% seen once, with 21% in the top ten. Sequencing was done on a sample of whole blood. The receptors were gathered from an adult who was a healthcare worker with PCR-confirmed SARS-CoV-2 infection or an uninfected control (not recorded which). The CDR3 runs from the conserved cysteine through the conserved F or W. The D gene is left open where the match is weak. The size field is filled for only some rows; it gives once, few, many or a size class.

D gene	V gene	J gene	clone size	CDR3 protein	CDR3 DNA
.	TRBV4-1	TRBJ2-2	few	CASSQLGIGELFF	TGCGCCAGCAGCCAGTTAGGGATCGGGGAGCTGTTTTTT
.	TRBV12-3/TRBV12-4	TRBJ1-1	many	CASTLPGQPNTEAFF	TGTGCCAGCACCTTGCCCGGGCAGCCTAACACTGAAGCTTTCTTT
.	TRBV20-1	TRBJ1-4	few	CSAPNGMVRFF	TGCAGTGCCCCGAACGGGATGGTTAGGTTTTTT
.	TRBV6-1	TRBJ2-6	few	CASSVLTSGANVLTF	TGTGCCAGCAGTGTTCTGACCTCTGGGGCCAACGTCCTGACTTTC
.	TRBV12-3/TRBV12-4	TRBJ1-1	few	CASSPSGVNTEAFF	TGTGCCAGCAGTCCCTCAGGGGTGAACACTGAAGCTTTCTTT
.	TRBV5-1	TRBJ2-7	.	CASSTQQYF	TGCGCCAGCAGCACCCAGCAGTACTTC
.	TRBV29-1	TRBJ1-2	few	CSVFTGLGYTF	TGCAGCGTGTTCACAGGGCTTGGCTACACCTTC
.	TRBV29-1	TRBJ1-2	once	CSVAAGYTF	TGCAGCGTTGCTGCTGGCTACACCTTC
.	TRBV7-3	TRBJ2-3	few	CASSLGGFEDTQYF	TGTGCCAGCAGCTTAGGGGGGTTCGAAGATACGCAGTATTTT
.	TRBV19	TRBJ1-4	once	CASSPNTATTNEKLFF	TGTGCCAGTAGTCCCAACACAGCGACAACTAATGAAAAACTGTTTTTT
TRBD1	TRBV14	TRBJ2-3	.	CASSPIPRTGLTDTQYF	TGTGCCAGCAGCCCCATTCCCCGGACAGGGCTCACAGATACGCAGTATTTT
.	TRBV20-1	TRBJ2-1	few	CSASPSNTYNEQFF	TGCAGTGCTTCCCCTAGCAATACCTACAATGAGCAGTTCTTC
TRBD2	TRBV12-3/TRBV12-4	TRBJ2-1	few	CASWTGGSNEQFF	TGTGCCAGCTGGACGGGAGGATCCAATGAGCAGTTCTTC
.	TRBV11-2	TRBJ1-4	once	CASSQPINEKLFF	TGTGCCAGCAGCCAACCCATCAATGAAAAACTGTTTTTT
.	TRBV19	TRBJ1-3	once	CASSIELGNTIYF	TGTGCCAGTAGTATAGAACTGGGAAACACCATATATTTT
.	TRBV3-1	TRBJ2-2	few	CASSQGAMNTGELFF	TGTGCCAGCAGCCAAGGCGCGATGAACACCGGGGAGCTGTTTTTT
TRBD1	TRBV7-8	TRBJ2-3	many	CASSRTGQGARYF	TGTGCCAGCAGCCGTACCGGACAGGGGGCAAGGTATTTT
.	TRBV7-9	TRBJ1-2	few	CASSLASGNDYGYTF	TGTGCCAGCAGCTTAGCATCGGGAAACGACTATGGCTACACCTTC
.	TRBV19	TRBJ1-4	few	CASSFPVDSGDEKLFF	TGTGCCAGTAGCTTTCCGGTGGACAGCGGAGATGAAAAACTGTTTTTT
.	TRBV5-1	TRBJ1-1	.	CASSLGGGLSTEAFF	TGCGCCAGCAGCTTGGGGGGCGGATTGAGCACTGAAGCTTTCTTT